This T cell receptor beta chain originates from a study of blood T cell repertoires in COVID-19. The CDR3 spans 15 residues. With V trimmed by 4 bases and J by 5 bases, 11 bases remained unmatched. Germline V lookup: CDR1 SGHRS, CDR2 YFSETQ. Profiled with immunoSEQ multiplex PCR; TCRdb holds only in-frame clones, not every one. Of tens of thousands of clones in the sample, 92% were seen once. The sequencing sample was made of peripheral blood. The J gene is TRBJ2-5, the V gene TRBV5-1; 7 bases fit TRBD2. The source is a man between 65 and 85 years old with active COVID-19. The CDR3 reads CASSPSRGGRETQYF. The CDR3 DNA follows: TGCGCCAGCAGCCCCAGCCGCGGGGGTCGGGAGACCCAGTACTTC.